This entry concerns a single T cell receptor beta chain. What it binds is unknown. Amplification used 60 Vbeta primers and 13 Jbeta primers. Sequencing used immunoSEQ multiplex PCR; TCRdb keeps in-frame clones, though not all of them. The sample lists about 120,000 clones, around 86% seen once, with 2.1% in the top ten. Losses at the gene ends were 6 bases for V and 3 bases for J; bases not matched to a gene: 10. The germline CDR1 and CDR2 sequences are SGHTA and FQGNSA. This CDR3 region has 16 residues. The sample originates from a study of cytomegalovirus exposure and HLA in healthy donors. As for the study in general: Earlier findings included some 120 million unique TCR beta sequences obtained from 180 million or so T cells.

The study's findings and limits: The authors confirmed in vitro that a few CMV-associated chains were specific for CMV antigens. Several of the most significant clusters appeared linked to common viral pathogens, based on a later analysis.

The sequence derives from a man between 25 and 39 years old in good health and CMV-seronegative. Sequencing was carried out using PBMCs. This chain joins TRBV7-2 and TRBJ1-5; 8 bases are a match to TRBD1. CDR3 protein: CASSLTGQDSNQPQHF. CDR3 in DNA: TGTGCCAGCAGTTTAACGGGACAGGACTCCAATCAGCCCCAGCATTTT.